The rows below give T cell receptor beta chains drawn from one sample of a study of blood T cell repertoires in COVID-19. Generated by immunoSEQ multiplex PCR, the TCRdb table keeps only in-frame clones and is missing some. The sample records around 67,000 clones, approximately 86% being singletons. Source material: peripheral blood. The receptors shown here come from an elderly man with active COVID-19. Both conserved end residues are trimmed from each CDR3. A D gene is named only where the DNA matches it firmly. Only some rows state a clone size, as once, few, many or a class for expanded clones.

NA,TRBV7-9,TRBD1,TRBJ2-2,ASTKRGQVVTGELF
NA,TRBV5-1,NA,TRBJ2-5,ASSPHTKETQY
NA,TRBV11-1,NA,TRBJ2-1,ASSQRASYNEQF
NA,TRBV6-5,TRBD1,TRBJ1-4,ASTGQPNEKLF
NA,TRBV7-6,NA,TRBJ2-2,ASSLRGGKAGELF
NA,TRBV7-3,NA,TRBJ2-2,ASSPGQVTGELF
NA,TRBV10-1,NA,TRBJ2-6,ANSQQGNSPGANVLT
NA,TRBV28,NA,TRBJ2-1,ASNIPQGYNEQF
NA,TRBV7-2,NA,TRBJ1-2,ASSVSGHGRGYT
NA,TRBV19,TRBD2,TRBJ2-3,ASSPNAYGTSGRYTQY
NA,TRBV4-3,TRBD2,TRBJ2-1,ASSQEGLAGSEQF
NA,TRBV4-2,TRBD1,TRBJ1-2,ASSPDRAHYGYT
NA,TRBV5-1,NA,TRBJ2-3,ASSPPPGV
few,TRBV14,NA,TRBJ2-1,ASSEFRTSEQF
NA,TRBV29-1,TRBD1,TRBJ2-1,SVKQGAPYNEQF
NA,TRBV6-5,NA,TRBJ1-5,ASSYSMANQPQH
NA,TRBV18,NA,TRBJ2-2,ASSPKTDTGELF
NA,TRBV5-1,NA,TRBJ1-2,ASSYKRESMEGYT
NA,TRBV5-1,NA,TRBJ2-6,ASSSGHRDSGANVLT
NA,TRBV18,TRBD2,TRBJ2-1,ASSPPGIAGTNEQF
few,TRBV19,NA,TRBJ2-2,ASIAYPGGPGELF
NA,TRBV11-3,NA,TRBJ2-2,ASSLSRAGELF
NA,TRBV9,TRBD1,TRBJ2-5,ASQGQGGETQY
NA,TRBV3-1/TRBV3-2,TRBD2,TRBJ2-7,ASSQASGSHYEQY
NA,TRBV6-2/TRBV6-3,TRBD2,TRBJ2-5,ASSNLGLAGVETQY
once,TRBV7-9,NA,TRBJ2-6,ASSNREKDGANVLT
NA,TRBV7-2,TRBD1,TRBJ1-1,ASSQTGGETEAF
few,TRBV7-2,TRBD2,TRBJ2-7,ASSEGTSGGQGEQY
NA,TRBV6-5,NA,TRBJ2-7,ASSHQDYEQY
NA,TRBV6-5,NA,TRBJ1-4,ASTTGPNEKLF
NA,TRBV5-1,TRBD2,TRBJ2-1,ASSLGGGLYNEQF
NA,TRBV5-6,TRBD2,TRBJ2-1,ASSLVSGRRNEQF
NA,TRBV6-4,TRBD2,TRBJ2-1,ASSWGLAQGQNEQF
NA,TRBV2,TRBD2,TRBJ2-7,ASSDRGLAGNEQY
NA,TRBV7-9,NA,TRBJ2-3,ASSLWASGASTDTQY
few,TRBV5-4,NA,TRBJ2-7,ASSFGGTREQY
NA,TRBV5-1,TRBD2,TRBJ2-1,ASSLASGGAYNEQF
NA,TRBV6-5,TRBD1,TRBJ2-1,ASRRDRGQDEQF
few,TRBV7-9,NA,TRBJ1-2,ASSFPGPNYGYT
NA,TRBV12-3/TRBV12-4,NA,TRBJ2-3,ASSKSGDTQY
NA,TRBV5-1,NA,TRBJ1-1,ASRKQGSGTEAF
NA,TRBV6-5,NA,TRBJ2-7,ASSYVPGEYEQY
NA,TRBV12-3/TRBV12-4,NA,TRBJ1-1,ASSLTGNTEAF
once,TRBV5-4,NA,TRBJ2-1,ASSFRSVDEQF
NA,TRBV4-1,NA,TRBJ1-2,ASSHDSIQRGYT
NA,TRBV11-1,NA,TRBJ2-2,ASSLTTNTGELF
NA,TRBV7-2,NA,TRBJ2-3,ASSLDYTDTQY
NA,TRBV7-2,NA,TRBJ2-5,ASSLVYGGAQETQY
NA,TRBV4-3,NA,TRBJ1-5,ASSQFHGSGNQPQH
NA,TRBV19,TRBD1,TRBJ1-5,ASSIGPGQDPYSNQPQH
once,TRBV5-5,NA,TRBJ2-2,ASSLGPGVTGELF
NA,TRBV5-1,TRBD1,TRBJ2-7,ASSSGTGGREQY